The rows below give T cell receptor beta chains drawn from one sample of a study of blood T cell repertoires in COVID-19. This table comes from immunoSEQ multiplex PCR, and its TCRdb copy is limited to in-frame clones, with some not included. Among some 170,000 clones listed, about 80% were seen once. The material sequenced was peripheral blood. Receptors were obtained from a woman older than 75 with acute or convalescent COVID-19. Each CDR3 is given with its conserved first and last residue. Each record gives: D gene, V gene, J gene, clone size, CDR3 protein, CDR3 DNA. D genes are given only for firm matches. A row's size may be missing; if present it is once, few, many or a size class.

d_call: NA
v_call: TRBV6-2/TRBV6-3
j_call: TRBJ2-2
clone_size: NA
cdr3_aa: CASSPSRPLIELFF
cdr3_nt: TGTGCCAGCAGTCCCTCGAGGCCCCTGATAGAGCTGTTTTTT

d_call: NA
v_call: TRBV27
j_call: TRBJ1-2
clone_size: NA
cdr3_aa: CASSTRANYGYTF
cdr3_nt: TGTGCCAGCAGTACTAGGGCCAACTATGGCTACACCTTC

d_call: NA
v_call: TRBV27
j_call: TRBJ2-7
clone_size: NA
cdr3_aa: CASSLYGGPYEQYF
cdr3_nt: TGTGCCAGCAGTTTATATGGGGGCCCCTACGAGCAGTACTTC

d_call: TRBD1
v_call: TRBV7-2
j_call: TRBJ2-1
clone_size: NA
cdr3_aa: CASSPIGDRNNEQFF
cdr3_nt: TGTGCCAGCAGCCCTATCGGGGACAGAAACAATGAGCAGTTCTTC

d_call: TRBD1
v_call: TRBV28
j_call: TRBJ2-5
clone_size: NA
cdr3_aa: CASRLGQARVETQYF
cdr3_nt: TGTGCCAGCAGACTCGGACAGGCGAGGGTTGAGACCCAGTACTTC

d_call: NA
v_call: TRBV18
j_call: TRBJ2-7
clone_size: once
cdr3_aa: CASSPRLEQYF
cdr3_nt: TGTGCCAGCTCACCACGGCTCGAGCAGTACTTC

d_call: TRBD1
v_call: TRBV15
j_call: TRBJ2-4
clone_size: NA
cdr3_aa: CATSRTRQGHIQYF
cdr3_nt: TGTGCCACCAGCAGAACCAGACAGGGACACATTCAGTACTTC

d_call: NA
v_call: TRBV29-1
j_call: TRBJ2-7
clone_size: NA
cdr3_aa: CSVVHPRGYEQYF
cdr3_nt: TGCAGCGTTGTGCACCCCCGGGGCTACGAGCAGTACTTC

d_call: TRBD1
v_call: TRBV7-2
j_call: TRBJ1-6
clone_size: NA
cdr3_aa: CASSRQGGNSPLHF
cdr3_nt: TGTGCCAGCAGCCGCCAGGGGGGTAATTCACCCCTCCACTTT

d_call: NA
v_call: TRBV28
j_call: TRBJ1-2
clone_size: NA
cdr3_aa: CASRYLGLGNYGYTF
cdr3_nt: TGTGCCAGCAGATACCTGGGGCTCGGGAACTATGGCTACACCTTC

d_call: NA
v_call: TRBV18
j_call: TRBJ1-1
clone_size: NA
cdr3_aa: CASSPGGQANTEAFF
cdr3_nt: TGTGCCAGCTCACCAGGCGGGCAGGCGAACACTGAAGCTTTCTTT

d_call: TRBD1
v_call: TRBV5-4
j_call: TRBJ2-3
clone_size: NA
cdr3_aa: CASSLGQGITDTQYF
cdr3_nt: TGTGCCAGCAGCTTGGGACAGGGGATAACAGATACGCAGTATTTT

d_call: NA
v_call: TRBV19
j_call: TRBJ2-3
clone_size: once
cdr3_aa: CASSMGGGPTDTQYF
cdr3_nt: TGTGCCAGTAGTATGGGAGGGGGTCCCACAGATACGCAGTATTTT

d_call: NA
v_call: TRBV19
j_call: TRBJ1-3
clone_size: NA
cdr3_aa: CASSIAQGRGNTIYF
cdr3_nt: TGTGCCAGTAGTATTGCCCAGGGGAGAGGAAACACCATATATTTT

d_call: NA
v_call: TRBV3-1/TRBV3-2
j_call: TRBJ2-3
clone_size: NA
cdr3_aa: CASSQDRSSASTDTQYF
cdr3_nt: TGTGCCAGCAGCCAAGATAGGTCTAGCGCTAGCACAGATACGCAGTATTTT

d_call: TRBD1
v_call: TRBV5-6
j_call: TRBJ1-4
clone_size: NA
cdr3_aa: CASSFPQGAGNEKLFF
cdr3_nt: TGTGCCAGCAGCTTCCCTCAGGGGGCTGGGAATGAAAAACTGTTTTTT

d_call: NA
v_call: TRBV5-1
j_call: TRBJ1-5
clone_size: NA
cdr3_aa: CASSLSGDSNQPQHF
cdr3_nt: TGCGCCAGCAGCTTGTCGGGAGATAGCAATCAGCCCCAGCATTTT

d_call: TRBD1
v_call: TRBV4-3
j_call: TRBJ1-6
clone_size: few
cdr3_aa: CASGRDRGSAPLHF
cdr3_nt: TGCGCCAGCGGCCGGGACAGGGGATCGGCACCCCTCCACTTT

d_call: NA
v_call: TRBV5-1
j_call: TRBJ2-1
clone_size: NA
cdr3_aa: CASSLGLASDEQFF
cdr3_nt: TGCGCCAGCAGCTTGGGGTTAGCTAGTGATGAGCAGTTCTTC

d_call: TRBD2
v_call: TRBV19
j_call: TRBJ2-2
clone_size: NA
cdr3_aa: CASSLLAGNTGELFF
cdr3_nt: TGTGCCAGTAGTTTGCTAGCGGGGAACACCGGGGAGCTGTTTTTT

d_call: NA
v_call: TRBV6-4
j_call: TRBJ2-3
clone_size: NA
cdr3_aa: CASSAESTDTQYF
cdr3_nt: TGTGCCAGCAGTGCCGAGAGCACAGATACGCAGTATTTT

d_call: NA
v_call: TRBV30
j_call: TRBJ1-1
clone_size: NA
cdr3_aa: CAWTGFFRLNTEAFF
cdr3_nt: TGTGCCTGGACAGGGTTTTTCCGATTGAACACTGAAGCTTTCTTT

d_call: NA
v_call: TRBV6-5
j_call: TRBJ1-4
clone_size: NA
cdr3_aa: CASSYPGTLSEKLFF
cdr3_nt: TGTGCCAGCAGTTACCCCGGGACATTAAGCGAAAAACTGTTTTTT

d_call: TRBD2
v_call: TRBV3-1/TRBV3-2
j_call: TRBJ2-3
clone_size: NA
cdr3_aa: CASSFPGLAGGDSDTQYF
cdr3_nt: TGTGCCAGCAGCTTCCCGGGACTAGCGGGGGGGGACTCAGATACGCAGTATTTT

d_call: NA
v_call: TRBV7-2
j_call: TRBJ2-7
clone_size: few
cdr3_aa: CASDRGPSSYEQYF
cdr3_nt: TGTGCCAGCGACCGAGGCCCAAGCTCCTACGAGCAGTACTTC

d_call: TRBD1
v_call: TRBV3-1/TRBV3-2
j_call: TRBJ2-2
clone_size: NA
cdr3_aa: CASSLRQGRTGELFF
cdr3_nt: TGTGCCAGCAGTCTGAGACAGGGAAGAACCGGGGAGCTGTTTTTT

d_call: TRBD2
v_call: TRBV18
j_call: TRBJ2-2
clone_size: NA
cdr3_aa: CASPERGGRAGSTGELFF
cdr3_nt: TGTGCCAGCCCCGAGCGGGGGGGGCGCGCGGGATCCACCGGGGAGCTGTTTTTT

d_call: NA
v_call: TRBV5-4
j_call: TRBJ2-5
clone_size: NA
cdr3_aa: CASSLNGRETQYF
cdr3_nt: TGTGCCAGCAGCTTGAATGGTCGGGAGACCCAGTACTTC

d_call: TRBD2
v_call: TRBV4-1
j_call: TRBJ2-1
clone_size: NA
cdr3_aa: CASSPTGRGGYNEQFF
cdr3_nt: TGCGCCAGCAGCCCTACTGGACGGGGGGGGTACAATGAGCAGTTCTTC

d_call: NA
v_call: TRBV3-1/TRBV3-2
j_call: TRBJ1-6
clone_size: few
cdr3_aa: CASSQASTGNSPLHF
cdr3_nt: TGTGCCAGCAGCCAAGCGTCTACCGGTAATTCACCCCTCCACTTT

d_call: TRBD1
v_call: TRBV4-3
j_call: TRBJ2-4
clone_size: NA
cdr3_aa: CASSQLHPGTGDLNIQYF
cdr3_nt: TGCGCCAGCAGCCAACTCCATCCCGGGACAGGGGATTTAAACATTCAGTACTTC

d_call: NA
v_call: TRBV28
j_call: TRBJ2-3
clone_size: NA
cdr3_aa: CASSPGGRLSDTQYF
cdr3_nt: TGTGCCAGCAGTCCCGGTGGGAGGCTGTCGGATACGCAGTATTTT

d_call: NA
v_call: TRBV11-2
j_call: TRBJ2-7
clone_size: NA
cdr3_aa: CASSLFRGHNYEQYF
cdr3_nt: TGTGCCAGCAGCTTATTCCGTGGACATAACTACGAGCAGTACTTC

d_call: TRBD2
v_call: TRBV11-2
j_call: TRBJ2-1
clone_size: NA
cdr3_aa: CASSWTRGEQFF
cdr3_nt: TGTGCCAGCAGCTGGACTAGAGGTGAGCAGTTCTTC

d_call: NA
v_call: TRBV14
j_call: TRBJ2-7
clone_size: NA
cdr3_aa: CASSPRLWSYEQYF
cdr3_nt: TGTGCCAGCAGCCCGCGACTCTGGAGCTACGAGCAGTACTTC

d_call: TRBD1
v_call: TRBV27
j_call: TRBJ2-7
clone_size: once
cdr3_aa: CASSPGTGGYEQYF
cdr3_nt: TGTGCCAGCAGCCCCGGGACAGGTGGCTACGAGCAGTACTTC

d_call: TRBD1
v_call: TRBV18
j_call: TRBJ1-2
clone_size: NA
cdr3_aa: CASSPKGAADYGYTF
cdr3_nt: TGTGCCAGCTCACCTAAGGGGGCAGCAGACTATGGCTACACCTTC

d_call: TRBD1
v_call: TRBV5-1
j_call: TRBJ1-2
clone_size: NA
cdr3_aa: CASHRQGGDYGYTF
cdr3_nt: TGCGCCAGCCACCGACAGGGAGGCGACTATGGCTACACCTTC

d_call: TRBD2
v_call: TRBV30
j_call: TRBJ2-2
clone_size: NA
cdr3_aa: CAWSSGTSGRTGELFF
cdr3_nt: TGTGCCTGGAGTTCCGGGACTAGCGGGCGTACCGGGGAGCTGTTTTTT

d_call: TRBD1
v_call: TRBV24-1
j_call: TRBJ2-7
clone_size: few
cdr3_aa: CATSGTGGSYEQYF
cdr3_nt: TGTGCCACCAGTGGGACAGGGGGCTCCTACGAGCAGTACTTC

d_call: NA
v_call: TRBV7-8
j_call: TRBJ1-5
clone_size: NA
cdr3_aa: CASSQQDQPQHF
cdr3_nt: TGTGCCAGCAGCCAGCAGGATCAGCCCCAGCATTTT

d_call: NA
v_call: TRBV2
j_call: TRBJ2-6
clone_size: NA
cdr3_aa: CASRSFVSGANVLTF
cdr3_nt: TGTGCCAGCAGGTCCTTCGTATCTGGGGCCAACGTCCTGACTTTC

d_call: NA
v_call: TRBV4-3
j_call: TRBJ1-2
clone_size: NA
cdr3_aa: CASSAEGGGLGYGYTF
cdr3_nt: TGCGCCAGCAGTGCCGAAGGTGGGGGCTTAGGCTATGGCTACACCTTC

d_call: TRBD2
v_call: TRBV5-1
j_call: TRBJ2-7
clone_size: NA
cdr3_aa: CASSLALAGVYEQYF
cdr3_nt: TGCGCCAGCAGCTTGGCACTAGCGGGAGTGTACGAGCAGTACTTC

d_call: TRBD2
v_call: TRBV30
j_call: TRBJ2-1
clone_size: NA
cdr3_aa: CAWSVRAAGGDEQFF
cdr3_nt: TGTGCCTGGAGTGTACGCGCAGCGGGGGGTGATGAGCAGTTCTTC

d_call: TRBD2
v_call: TRBV2
j_call: TRBJ2-7
clone_size: NA
cdr3_aa: CASTAGGPYEQYF
cdr3_nt: TGTGCCAGCACAGCGGGAGGGCCTTACGAGCAGTACTTC

d_call: TRBD2
v_call: TRBV5-1
j_call: TRBJ2-7
clone_size: NA
cdr3_aa: CASSLGGLAGAYEQYF
cdr3_nt: TGCGCCAGCAGCTTGGGAGGCCTAGCGGGAGCCTACGAGCAGTACTTC

d_call: NA
v_call: TRBV28
j_call: TRBJ2-7
clone_size: NA
cdr3_aa: CASKSGRAAYEQYF
cdr3_nt: TGTGCCAGCAAGTCGGGCAGGGCAGCTTACGAGCAGTACTTC

d_call: TRBD1
v_call: TRBV30
j_call: TRBJ1-2
clone_size: NA
cdr3_aa: CAWTGQVLLMGYTF
cdr3_nt: TGTGCCTGGACCGGACAGGTTTTACTTATGGGCTACACCTTC

d_call: TRBD1
v_call: TRBV6-5
j_call: TRBJ1-5
clone_size: NA
cdr3_aa: CASSSGGRSNQPQHF
cdr3_nt: TGTGCCAGCAGTTCAGGGGGGAGGAGCAATCAGCCCCAGCATTTT

d_call: TRBD2
v_call: TRBV7-2
j_call: TRBJ2-3
clone_size: NA
cdr3_aa: CASSDSGSVTDTQYF
cdr3_nt: TGTGCCAGCAGCGATAGCGGGAGTGTTACAGATACGCAGTATTTT

d_call: TRBD2
v_call: TRBV27
j_call: TRBJ2-7
clone_size: NA
cdr3_aa: CAPGGGSSYEQYF
cdr3_nt: TGTGCCCCCGGCGGGGGGAGCTCCTACGAGCAGTACTTC

d_call: TRBD1
v_call: TRBV6-5
j_call: TRBJ1-2
clone_size: NA
cdr3_aa: CASSYSPGGNYGYTF
cdr3_nt: TGTGCCAGCAGTTACTCCCCAGGGGGGAACTATGGCTACACCTTC

d_call: NA
v_call: TRBV11-2
j_call: TRBJ1-2
clone_size: NA
cdr3_aa: CASSLVAGSLPFYGYTF
cdr3_nt: TGTGCCAGCAGCTTAGTGGCAGGATCCCTTCCGTTCTATGGCTACACCTTC

d_call: TRBD2
v_call: TRBV2
j_call: TRBJ2-7
clone_size: NA
cdr3_aa: CASSESRTSGYEQYF
cdr3_nt: TGTGCCAGCAGTGAGTCACGGACTAGCGGATACGAGCAGTACTTC

d_call: NA
v_call: TRBV7-9
j_call: TRBJ1-1
clone_size: once
cdr3_aa: CASSYSGNTEAFF
cdr3_nt: TGTGCCAGCAGCTACAGCGGGAACACTGAAGCTTTCTTT

d_call: TRBD1
v_call: TRBV25-1
j_call: TRBJ1-2
clone_size: NA
cdr3_aa: CASSEYSRGLGGYTF
cdr3_nt: TGTGCCAGCAGTGAATATAGCAGGGGGCTCGGTGGCTACACCTTC

d_call: NA
v_call: TRBV5-1
j_call: TRBJ1-3
clone_size: NA
cdr3_aa: CASSLAGGSSGNTIYF
cdr3_nt: TGCGCCAGCAGCTTGGCCGGCGGCAGCTCTGGAAACACCATATATTTT

d_call: TRBD1
v_call: TRBV19
j_call: TRBJ1-2
clone_size: NA
cdr3_aa: CASRPGQFYGYTF
cdr3_nt: TGTGCCAGTAGACCGGGACAGTTCTATGGCTACACCTTC

d_call: TRBD1
v_call: TRBV9
j_call: TRBJ1-4
clone_size: NA
cdr3_aa: CASSRGQGPEKLFF
cdr3_nt: TGTGCCAGCAGCCGGGGACAGGGGCCTGAAAAACTGTTTTTT